This T cell receptor (beta chain) was observed in a study of memory CD4+ T cells and cytomegalovirus serostatus. Study outcomes and limitations: Each of 65 to 75 CMV-associated TCRbeta sequences occurred in one to five individuals.

Single viable CD3+CD4+CD8-CD45RO+ cells were sorted as the memory CD4+ T cells. The CDR3 consists of 17 residues. CDR1 is LNHDA and CDR2 is SQIVND in the germline V gene (reference sequence). The junction had 6 bases not matched to a gene; V was cut back by 2 bases and J by 1 base. The sample holds a few counts of this clone. Its antigen is currently unknown. Profiled with immunoSEQ multiplex PCR; TCRdb holds only in-frame clones, not every one. The sample contains about 44,000 clones, about 80% of which appear only once. Sequencing used memory CD4+ T cells from blood. The chain carries TRBV19 and TRBJ1-5; 9 nucleotides line up with TRBD1. The clonotype originates from an adult in good health and CMV-seronegative. The DNA of the CDR3 is TGTGCCAGTAGTATAACAGGGGGCATAGGGAGCAATCAGCCCCAGCATTTT. As protein: CASSITGGIGSNQPQHF.